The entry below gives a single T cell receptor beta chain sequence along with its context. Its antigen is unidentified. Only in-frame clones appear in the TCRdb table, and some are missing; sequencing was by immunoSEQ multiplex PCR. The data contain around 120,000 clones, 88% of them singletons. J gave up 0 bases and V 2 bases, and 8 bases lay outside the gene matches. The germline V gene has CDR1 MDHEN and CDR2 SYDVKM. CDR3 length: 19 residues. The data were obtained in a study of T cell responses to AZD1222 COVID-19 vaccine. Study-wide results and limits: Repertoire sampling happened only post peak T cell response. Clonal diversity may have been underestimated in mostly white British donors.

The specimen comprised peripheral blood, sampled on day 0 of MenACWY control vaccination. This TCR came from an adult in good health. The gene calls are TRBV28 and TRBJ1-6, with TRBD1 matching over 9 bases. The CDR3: CASSLQQGAPSSYNSPLHF. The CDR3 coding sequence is TGTGCCAGCAGTTTACAACAGGGGGCGCCGAGCTCCTATAATTCACCCCTCCACTTT.